Shown below are 6 T cell receptor beta chains from a single sample sequenced in a study of T cell responses to AZD1222 COVID-19 vaccine. The repertoire was sequenced with immunoSEQ multiplex PCR; TCRdb's copy has only in-frame clones and lacks some. The sample includes 100,000 to 150,000 clones, about nine tenths of them seen just once. The sample was peripheral blood, taken 28 days after the second AZD1222 dose. Receptors originate from an adult who received the AZD1222 COVID-19 vaccine.

The chain carries TRBV10-3 and TRBJ1-2; 9 bases fit TRBD1. The V gene's germline CDR1 is ENHRY and CDR2 SYGVKD. The trim removed 10 bases at V and 7 bases at J, leaving 10 bases unmatched. This CDR3 has 13 amino acids. This chain's CDR3 is CATKQGAMGGYTF. DNA of the CDR3: TGTGCCACCAAACAGGGGGCTATGGGTGGCTACACCTTC.

The DNA of the CDR3 is TGTGCCAGCAGCTTGCGGGGGGCGGACACCGGGGAGCTGTTTTTT. It codes for CASSLRGADTGELFF. The chain carries TRBV5-8 and TRBJ2-2; a weak D match, TRBD2 (7 bases). This CDR3 comprises 15 residues. Germline-derived CDR1 and CDR2 are SGHTS and YDEGEE. V was clipped by 1 base and J by 3 bases, with 10 bases between them.

The rearrangement links TRBV11-2 to TRBJ2-7; a possible D gene is TRBD1 (6 bases). V gave up 4 bases and J gave up 6 bases, with 13 bases separating them. Germline CDR1 reads SGHAT; CDR2 reads FQNNGV. This CDR3 has 13 amino acids. CDR3 loop: CASSSVGAGEQYF. The CDR3 nucleotides are TGTGCCAGCAGCTCAGTGGGGGCAGGCGAGCAGTACTTC.

This chain connects TRBV5-6 to TRBJ1-1; possibly TRBD1 for D (6 bases). The CDR3 totals 15 residues. V lost 2 bases to trimming and J lost 0 bases, with 11 bases between them. CDR1 and CDR2 (germline): SGHDT, YYEEEE. The CDR3 loop reads CASSLGQGMNTEAFF. The CDR3 nucleotides read TGTGCCAGCAGCTTAGGTCAGGGGATGAACACTGAAGCTTTCTTT.

For the CDR3, the DNA is TGTGCCAGCAGCTTAGAGGATAACTATGGCTACACCTTC. Translating gives CASSLEDNYGYTF. The V call is TRBV7-3, the J call TRBJ1-2, with D unclear. V was shortened by 2 bases and J by 1 base, with 5 bases between the two germline ends. CDR1 and CDR2 (germline): SGHTA, FQGTGA. The CDR3 length is 13 residues.

This rearrangement joins TRBV7-2 to TRBJ2-5, with D unresolved. The CDR3 totals 13 residues. Germline loops: CDR1 SGHTA, CDR2 FQGNSA. Between the trimmed V and J ends, which lost 5 bases and 1 base, there was a span of 8 bases. This chain's CDR3 is CASSPHGQETQYF. The CDR3 DNA reads TGTGCCAGCAGCCCCCATGGCCAAGAGACCCAGTACTTC.